This TCR beta chain was documented in a study of cytomegalovirus exposure and HLA in healthy donors. Germline V gives CDR1 SGHTA, CDR2 FQGNSA. The CDR3 extends over 16 amino acids. With 0 bases removed from V and 0 bases from J, the gap between germline ends came to 10 bases. On this clone: The target antigen is unknown.

General study points: In vitro data verified three CMV-associated chains as specific for CMV antigens.

The PCR used 60 Vbeta and 13 Jbeta primers. Assay used: immunoSEQ multiplex PCR; TCRdb lists only in-frame clones, some missing. The profile covers 80,000 to 100,000 clones, with 75% to 85% appearing a single time and approximately 3.4% taken by the ten largest. Source material: PBMCs. The clonotype comes from a male donor in good health and CMV-seropositive. V gene TRBV7-2 combines with J gene TRBJ2-3, with D possibly matching TRBD2 (6 bases). CDR3 loop: CASSLAAGSSTDTQYF. The CDR3 nucleotides read TGTGCCAGCAGCTTAGCTGCGGGGTCTAGCACAGATACGCAGTATTTT.